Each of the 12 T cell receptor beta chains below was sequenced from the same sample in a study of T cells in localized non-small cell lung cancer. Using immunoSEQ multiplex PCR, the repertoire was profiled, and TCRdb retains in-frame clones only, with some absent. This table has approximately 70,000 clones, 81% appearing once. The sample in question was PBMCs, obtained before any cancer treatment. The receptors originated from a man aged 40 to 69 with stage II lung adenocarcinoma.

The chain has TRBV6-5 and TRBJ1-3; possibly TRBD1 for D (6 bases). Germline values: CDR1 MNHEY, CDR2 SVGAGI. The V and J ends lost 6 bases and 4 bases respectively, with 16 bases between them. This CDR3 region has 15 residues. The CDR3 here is CASSRGGNQGNTIYF. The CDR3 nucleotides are TGTGCCAGCAGCAGAGGGGGAAACCAGGGAAACACCATATATTTT.

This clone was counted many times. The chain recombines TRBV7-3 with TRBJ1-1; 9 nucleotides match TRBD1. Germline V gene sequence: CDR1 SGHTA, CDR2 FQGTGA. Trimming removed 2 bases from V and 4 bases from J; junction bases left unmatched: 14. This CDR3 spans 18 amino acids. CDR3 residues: CASSLSPRTGQGPTEAFF. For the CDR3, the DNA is TGTGCCAGCAGCTTATCTCCACGAACGGGACAGGGACCCACTGAAGCTTTCTTT.

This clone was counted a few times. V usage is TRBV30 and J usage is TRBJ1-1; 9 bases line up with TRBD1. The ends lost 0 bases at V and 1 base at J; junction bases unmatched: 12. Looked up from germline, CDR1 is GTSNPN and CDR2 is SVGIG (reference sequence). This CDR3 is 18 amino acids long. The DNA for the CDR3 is TGTGCCTGGAGTGTACTGGGGGGGACAGGGAGGAGGAACACTGAAGCTTTCTTT. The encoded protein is CAWSVLGGTGRRNTEAFF.

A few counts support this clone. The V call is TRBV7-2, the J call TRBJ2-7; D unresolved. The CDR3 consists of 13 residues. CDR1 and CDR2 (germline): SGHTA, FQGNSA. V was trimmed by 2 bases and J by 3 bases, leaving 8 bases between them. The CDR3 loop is CASSLSSSYEQYF. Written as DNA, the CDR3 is TGTGCCAGCAGCTTATCAAGTAGCTACGAGCAGTACTTC.

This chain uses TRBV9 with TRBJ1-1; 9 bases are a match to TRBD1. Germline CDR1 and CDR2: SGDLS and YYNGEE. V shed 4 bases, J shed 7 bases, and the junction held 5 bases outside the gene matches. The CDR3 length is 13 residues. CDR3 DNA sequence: TGTGCCAGCAGCTGGACAGGGGAGGATGAAGCTTTCTTT. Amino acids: CASSWTGEDEAFF.

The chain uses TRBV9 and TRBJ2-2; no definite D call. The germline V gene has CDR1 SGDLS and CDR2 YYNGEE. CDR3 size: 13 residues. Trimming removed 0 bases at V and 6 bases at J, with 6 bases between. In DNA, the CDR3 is TGTGCCAGCAGCGTAGATGGGTCCGGGGAGCTGTTTTTT. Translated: CASSVDGSGELFF.

Here the CDR3 reads CASSQELSPGNTIYF. CDR3 coding DNA: TGCGCCAGCAGCCAAGAACTCTCGCCTGGAAACACCATATATTTT. The rearrangement joins TRBV4-1 to TRBJ1-3; D remains unclear. Trimming removed 0 bases at V and 2 bases at J, with 8 bases between. The CDR3 is 15 amino acids. CDR1 and CDR2 from the germline V gene are MGHRA and YSYEKL.

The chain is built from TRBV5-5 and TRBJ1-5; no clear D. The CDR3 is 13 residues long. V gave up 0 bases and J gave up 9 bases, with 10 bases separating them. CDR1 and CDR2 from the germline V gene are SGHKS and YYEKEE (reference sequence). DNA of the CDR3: TGTGCCAGCAGCTTGGACAGTTCAGGGCCCCAGCATTTT. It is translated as CASSLDSSGPQHF.

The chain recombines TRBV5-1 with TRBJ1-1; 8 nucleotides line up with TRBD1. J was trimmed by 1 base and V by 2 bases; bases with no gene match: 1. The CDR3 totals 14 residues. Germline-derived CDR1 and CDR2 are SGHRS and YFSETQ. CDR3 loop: CASSFGQGNTEAFF. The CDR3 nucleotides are TGCGCCAGCAGCTTCGGACAGGGGAACACTGAAGCTTTCTTT.

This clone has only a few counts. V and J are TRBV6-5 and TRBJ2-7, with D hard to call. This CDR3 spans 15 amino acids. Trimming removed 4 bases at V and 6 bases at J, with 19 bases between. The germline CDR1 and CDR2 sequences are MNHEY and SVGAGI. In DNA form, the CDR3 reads TGTGCCAGCAGTTGGAGAGAGCCCATTGGCGGCGAGCAGTACTTC. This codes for CASSWREPIGGEQYF.

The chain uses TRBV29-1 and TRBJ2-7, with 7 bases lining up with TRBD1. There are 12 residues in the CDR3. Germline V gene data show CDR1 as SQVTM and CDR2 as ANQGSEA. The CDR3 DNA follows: TGCAGTGCTCTGGGACAGTCCTACGAGCAGTACTTC. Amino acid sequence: CSALGQSYEQYF.

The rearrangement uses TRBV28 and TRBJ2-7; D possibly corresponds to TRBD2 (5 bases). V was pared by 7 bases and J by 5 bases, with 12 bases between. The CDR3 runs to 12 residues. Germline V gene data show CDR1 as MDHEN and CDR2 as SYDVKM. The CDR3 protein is CASTYSGNEQYF. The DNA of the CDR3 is TGTGCCAGCACCTATTCCGGGAACGAGCAGTACTTC. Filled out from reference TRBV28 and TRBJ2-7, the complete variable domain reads DVKVTQSSRYLVKRTGEKVFLECVQDMDHENMFWYRQDPGLGLRLIYFSYDVKMKEKGDIPEGYSVSREKKERFSLILESASTNQTSMYLCASTYSGNEQYFGPGTRLTVT.